The 7 T cell receptor beta chains presented below share a single source sample, sequenced in a study of blood T cell repertoires in COVID-19 (TCRdb year 2020). Libraries were built with the immunoSEQ multiplex PCR assay. TCRdb re-hosts the immuneACCESS table, in-frame sequences only. Its copies lack some clones; in the studies checked, an unresolved V gene accounts for under half of them, and the cause for the rest is not known. This sample gives 60,000 to 95,000 clones in total; about nine tenths of them show up just once. About 16% of the sample is in the top ten clones. Sequenced input: peripheral blood. The receptor source for this set is a woman aged 80 or over with active or convalescent COVID-19.

V gene TRBV6-2 or TRBV6-3 combines with J gene TRBJ1-1; D remains unclear. Trimming left V 0 bases short and J 0 bases short, with 8 bases between. The CDR3 contains 15 residues. Germline CDR1 MNHEY, CDR2 SVGEGT. In DNA, the CDR3 is TGTGCCAGCAGTTACTCGGAGCCGGTGAACACTGAAGCTTTCTTT. It codes for CASSYSEPVNTEAFF.

The V gene is TRBV7-9, the J gene TRBJ1-1, with a tentative D call TRBD1 (5 bases). The ends were cut back, 2 bases at V and 5 bases at J, with 12 bases in the middle. There are 14 residues in the CDR3. From germline, CDR1 is SEHNR and CDR2 FQNEAQ (reference sequence). CDR3 nucleotide sequence: TGTGCCAGCAGCTTATCGTCAGGGTCGACTGAAGCTTTCTTT. Translated, it gives CASSLSSGSTEAFF.

J is TRBJ2-2 and V is TRBV7-9, with D unclear. Trimming pared 5 bases from V and 6 bases from J, leaving 16 bases between. In germline, CDR1 is SEHNR, CDR2 FQNEAQ (reference sequence). The CDR3 spans 15 residues. CDR3 sequence reads: CASSLLPGLAGELFF. CDR3 DNA sequence: TGTGCCAGCAGCCTTCTTCCGGGTTTGGCCGGGGAGCTGTTTTTT.

The genes are TRBV18 and TRBJ1-2; 7 bases agree with TRBD1. Trimming removed 3 bases from V and 2 bases from J; junction bases left unmatched: 9. The CDR3 extends over 16 amino acids. Germline CDR1 KGHSH, CDR2 LQKENI. The CDR3 region has the DNA TGTGCCAGCTCACCGGCACTGGGACAGATAAACTATGGCTACACCTTC. Translation gives CASSPALGQINYGYTF.

V and J are TRBV9 and TRBJ2-1; 10 nucleotides agree with TRBD2. V lost 0 bases, J lost 4 bases, and 1 base stayed unmatched. The CDR3 consists of 15 residues. CDR1 is SGDLS and CDR2 is YYNGEE in the germline V gene. CDR3 sequence (DNA): TGTGCCAGCAGCGTAGAACTAGCGGGGTACAATGAGCAGTTCTTC. This encodes CASSVELAGYNEQFF. Full variable domain (rest looked up from reference TRBV9 and TRBJ2-1): DSGVTQTPKHLITATGQRVTLRCSPRSGDLSVYWYQQSLDQGLQFLIQYYNGEERAKGNILERFSAQQFPDLHSELNLSSLELGDSALYFCASSVELAGYNEQFFGPGTRLTVL.

The V gene is TRBV4-1, the J gene TRBJ1-5; D is uncertain. The length of the CDR3 is 13 residues. V gave up 4 bases and J gave up 6 bases, with 10 bases separating them. Germline lookup yields CDR1 MGHRA and CDR2 YSYEKL. Here the CDR3 reads CASSRTTVQPQHF. CDR3 bases: TGCGCCAGCAGCCGCACCACTGTTCAGCCCCAGCATTTT.

This rearrangement joins TRBV2 to TRBJ1-2; TRBD1 matches at 9 bases. Germline V gene data show CDR1 as SNHLY and CDR2 as FYNNEI. The V gene end was trimmed by 7 bases and the J gene end by 8 bases; junction bases not matched to a gene: 20. This CDR3 comprises 17 residues. This CDR3 reads CASNLAGTGTSRKGYTF. The CDR3 nucleotides read TGTGCCAGCAACCTTGCAGGGACAGGGACTTCGAGGAAGGGCTACACCTTC.